A selection of T cell receptor beta chains follows, all from one sample in a study of T-cell memory formation after mild COVID-19. TCRdb called the 5' RACE reads again in MiXCR, with one record for every CDR3 protein. The sample lists 550,000 to 700,000 distinct CDR3 sequences; 17% were seen once. The sample taken for sequencing was PBMCs or a T cell subset sorted from them (not recorded which). These receptors were collected from an adult woman who had mild COVID-19 (a few samples of this study predate the infection). Cell type and time point are not known. Each CDR3 is given with its conserved first and last residue. A D gene is named only where the DNA matches it firmly. Where a row states a size, it is once, few, many or the class of an expanded clone; other rows omit it.

D	V	size	J	CDR3	DNA
-	TRBV9	few	TRBJ1-2	CASSPEFQLIRGYTF	TGTGCCAGCAGCCCCGAATTTCAGTTAATCCGGGGCTACACCTTC
-	TRBV4-1	-	TRBJ1-2	CASSQVQGILGGYTF	TGCGCCAGCAGCCAAGTACAAGGCATCTTGGGTGGCTACACCTTC
TRBD1	TRBV19	-	TRBJ2-2	CASHYRGQGAGELFF	TGTGCCAGTCACTATCGGGGCCAGGGGGCCGGGGAGCTGTTTTTT
-	TRBV7-2	many	TRBJ1-5	CASSLGYNQPQHF	TGTGCCAGCAGCTTGGGGTACAATCAGCCCCAGCATTTT
-	TRBV20-1	-	TRBJ1-2	CSARGVSYGYTF	TGCAGTGCTAGGGGAGTATCTTATGGCTACACCTTC
TRBD2	TRBV3-1	-	TRBJ2-5	CASSQDDREKTSGGRGETQYF	TGTGCCAGCAGCCAAGATGATAGAGAAAAGACTAGTGGCGGGAGGGGAGAGACCCAGTACTTC
-	TRBV20-1	-	TRBJ2-3	CSANGASATDTQYF	TGCAGTGCTAACGGGGCTAGCGCCACAGATACGCAGTATTTT
-	TRBV7-2	few	TRBJ2-1	CASSLGAAGINEQFF	TGTGCCAGCAGCCTGGGGGCGGCGGGGATCAATGAGCAGTTCTTC
-	TRBV4-2	few	TRBJ2-3	CASSPAQRSDTQYF	TGTGCCAGCAGCCCCGCCCAGCGGTCAGATACGCAGTATTTT
-	TRBV30	-	TRBJ1-3	CAWSPTVSGNTIYF	TGTGCCTGGAGTCCAACCGTCTCTGGAAACACCATATATTTT
-	TRBV18	-	TRBJ1-6	CASSPSPRGISYNSPLHF	TGTGCCAGCTCACCGTCTCCCAGGGGAATCTCCTATAATTCACCCCTCCACTTT
TRBD1	TRBV20-1	few	TRBJ1-1	CSVRTGQTNTEAFF	TGCAGTGTTCGAACGGGACAGACGAACACTGAAGCTTTCTTT
-	TRBV27	few	TRBJ2-7	CASSLLLGYQQYF	TGTGCCAGCAGTTTATTGTTGGGGTACCAGCAGTACTTC
TRBD1	TRBV12-3/TRBV12-4	-	TRBJ1-6	CASSTRRPGGSSPLHF	TGTGCCAGCAGTACCAGGCGGCCAGGGGGTAGTTCACCCCTCCACTTT
TRBD2	TRBV7-9	-	TRBJ2-7	CASTSPGTSGYEQYF	TGTGCCAGCACGTCCCCCGGGACTAGCGGATACGAGCAGTACTTC
TRBD2	TRBV6-5	-	TRBJ2-5	CASRGLAGTETQYF	TGTGCCAGCAGAGGACTAGCGGGGACGGAGACCCAGTACTTC
-	TRBV24-1	-	TRBJ2-1	CATRGRGANEQFF	TGTGCCACCCGGGGCAGGGGGGCCAATGAGCAGTTCTTC
-	TRBV18	-	TRBJ2-2	CASSPPGTTGELFF	TGTGCCAGCTCACCACCCGGCACCACCGGGGAGCTGTTTTTT
TRBD2	TRBV9	few	TRBJ2-1	CASSELLPSGTNEQFF	TGTGCCAGCAGCGAGCTCCTTCCTAGCGGGACAAATGAGCAGTTCTTC
TRBD1	TRBV7-6	few	TRBJ2-2	CASSLGAGGYTGELFF	TGTGCCAGCAGCTTAGGGGCAGGGGGCTACACCGGGGAGCTGTTTTTT
-	TRBV10-3	few	TRBJ1-1	CAISVGGENTEAFF	TGTGCCATCAGTGTGGGCGGGGAGAACACTGAAGCTTTCTTT
-	TRBV15	few	TRBJ1-4	CATTGKTNEKLFF	TGTGCCACCACAGGGAAGACTAATGAAAAACTGTTTTTT
-	TRBV9	-	TRBJ2-2	CATAARSVGELFF	TGTGCCACCGCGGCCAGGAGTGTCGGGGAGCTGTTTTTT
TRBD1	TRBV30	few	TRBJ2-3	CAKNRGMSDTQYF	TGTGCGAAAAACAGGGGAATGTCGGATACGCAGTATTTT
TRBD1	TRBV6-1	-	TRBJ2-7	CASRDRALYEQYF	TGTGCCAGCAGAGACAGGGCACTCTACGAGCAGTACTTC
TRBD2	TRBV4-1	-	TRBJ2-3	CASSLRGRETDTQYF	TGCGCCAGCAGCCTACGGGGGAGGGAAACAGATACGCAGTATTTT